This TCR beta chain was captured in a study of cytomegalovirus exposure and HLA in healthy donors (dated by TCRdb to about 2017). Regarding the study in general: An earlier analysis of some 500 of the donors reported more than 250 Gb of sequence data and around 110 million unique TCR beta sequences from approximately 180 million T cells. Of the roughly 400 genotyped donors, 75% to 85% were placed in the genetic ancestry cluster associated with self-reported Caucasian donors. To study patterns of TCR occurrence, a later analysis re-analyzed previously published TCR beta repertoires from 666 donors and added high-resolution HLA genotyping. In a later genetic analysis, genome-wide SNP genotypes for about 65% of the roughly 700 donors were used, and that subset was treated as a discovery cohort. Typing coverage differed by locus: A, B, C, DRB1 and DQB1 were typed in roughly 629-630 donors, DQA1 in about 560, DPA1 in around 600, and DPB1 in roughly 470. Rather than drawing on any new phenotypic data, the later analysis identified candidate immune exposures from TCR beta sequences and the way those sequences occurred across donors. The study used immunosequencing to profile the T cell repertoires of 666 subjects and linked those repertoires to cytomegalovirus serostatus. High-throughput TCR immunosequencing, statistical association of individual TCRs with disease status, and machine learning were combined to predict cytomegalovirus infection status. An early release covering 500 to 750 HLA-typed donors comprised approximately 300 gigabases of sequencing data and approximately 80 million unique TCR sequences. Alongside the repertoire data, information on donor age, sex, ethnicity and CMV serostatus was compiled. To decide whether each TCR beta V gene segment behaved as functional or pseudogenic, an earlier analysis of fewer than 750 of the donors relied on high-throughput TCR beta sequencing. On average, 235,054 unique TCR beta nucleotide sequences were sequenced per donor among a few hundred genotyped donors of the cohort, with roughly 18% of those sequences being non-productive. The aim of the study was to test whether cataloging public T cell receptors could identify signatures of past pathogen exposure. Both class I and class II loci were covered by HLA typing, at four-digit resolution. A handful of DR-DQ haplotypes were handled as single units for association and clustering because linkage in the cohort was strong. All discovery cohort repertoires had been generated using a single sequencing platform. Besides the first cohort of around 670 subjects, a separate validation cohort made up of about 120 different subjects was used. The research as a whole found: Strong co-occurrence of HLA alleles, especially DR and DQ, made assigning TCR associations to individual alleles difficult. Most TCR sequences were seen in very few donors, while some public TCRs were found in many individuals. According to a later analysis, most CMV-associated TCR beta chains appeared to be HLA-restricted, and the HLA associations seemed to be driven largely by CMV exposure. Because counts were too low, about 15 rarely observed V segments, including chromosome 9 orphons, were left out of the earlier analysis of some 600 of the donors. In this cohort, only TCR beta chains were sequenced, and detectable features were limited by the absence of alpha or paired-chain data. A later analysis reported that several top co-occurrence clusters appeared linked to parvovirus B19, influenza, CMV and Epstein-Barr virus. In an earlier analysis of approximately 600 of the donors, most TCR beta V segments were observed in productive rearrangements about 87% or about 30% of the time, broadly matching IMGT annotations. According to a later analysis, TCR association rates differed among HLA loci, with DRB1 alleles showing the most associated TCRs and HLA-C alleles showing the fewest. Compared with equally common non-associated chains, HLA-associated TCR beta chains in a later analysis were more clonally expanded and had lower generation probabilities. A few of the identified cytomegalovirus-associated TCR beta chains were confirmed in vitro to be specific for cytomegalovirus antigens. In a later genetic analysis, fewer N-insertions in productive TCRs were reported among donors in an Asian-associated ancestry cluster than the approximately 670-donor mean. Linkage disequilibrium might explain the correlated functional status among segregating V segments, but an unknown experimental factor could not be excluded. The authors suggested that the approach could potentially be generalized to other disease states and immunological phenotypes. Because HLA typing was missing for some donors at each locus, association tests included only the typed subset. Cytomegalovirus status was reported to be diagnosed by the classifier with high specificity and sensitivity in both the original and validation cohorts. An association between a missense DCLRE1C variant and V-gene and J-gene trimming of TCR beta chains was found in a later genetic analysis and replicated in an independent cohort. The study gave a list of roughly 150 TCR beta chains associated with cytomegalovirus. CMV serostatus was the only immune exposure information available for the cohort. At a false discovery rate of 0.05, a later analysis linked about 17,000 TCR beta sequences to specific HLA alleles. A further reported finding was that TCR beta sequences accurately predicted the HLA-A and HLA-B alleles for most subjects in the first cohort. The sequencing pipeline was judged likely to have produced a cluster of highly shared sequence variants as a technical artifact. Presence/absence analyses assumed roughly uniform sequencing depth across donors, an assumption that may not hold.

The cohort consisted of 600 or so healthy bone marrow donors. Cohort members were all nominally healthy when sampled, although unrecorded immune exposures were likely present. The donor tested CMV seronegative and was one of the 352 seronegative cohort members. A peripheral blood sample was collected from each donor, and TCR beta sequencing was performed on peripheral blood mononuclear cells. The Qiagen DNeasy Blood Extraction Kit was used to extract genomic DNA from the blood cell samples. In regard to this clone: No cognate antigen has been identified for it. Nothing much larger sits one base from this clone, and base qualities are not available.

The library was made by the immunoSEQ multiplex PCR assay. A mixture of 60 forward primers for TCR Vbeta segments and 13 reverse primers for TCR Jbeta segments was used in the multiplex PCR. A multiplex PCR assay on genomic DNA amplified the CDR3 region of rearranged TCR beta genes. The Illumina HiSeq System was used to sequence the amplified TCR beta libraries as 87-base-pair reads. Turning to the authors' computational methods: A later analysis counted 65 million to 90 million unique TCR beta chains across the 670 or so repertoires, and roughly 9.9 million of these chains were shared by at least two donors. To remove PCR and sequencing errors, raw reads were error-corrected and collapsed into unique sequences using a nearest-neighbor algorithm that merged closely related sequences. V, D and J gene segments were assigned by aligning CDR3 sequences to IMGT reference sequences. Each retained sequence needed at least a six-nucleotide match to both a V gene segment and a J gene segment. Rearrangements were called productive when the CDR3 lacked stop codons and stayed in frame with V and J; all others were non-productive. CDR3 was defined by IMGT convention, running from the second conserved V-encoded cysteine to the conserved J-encoded phenylalanine. In an earlier analysis of more than 550 of the donors, sequences lacking an unambiguous match to a single V gene segment were excluded. In an earlier analysis of about 590 of the donors, a V segment was called functional when productive rearrangements were above 56.7%, and segregating when the standard deviation between donors exceeded 5%. A statistical classification framework was built to diagnose cytomegalovirus status from the catalog of TCR beta chain sequences. V and J gene assignment, in a later analysis, came from comparing TCR nucleotide sequences with IMGT/GENE-DB human TR gene sequences. Using the TCRdist pipeline, a later analysis assigned CDR3 sequences along with most-parsimonious VDJ recombination scenarios. A later analysis defined each TCR beta chain by its CDR3 amino acid sequence plus V-gene family, and excluded reads lacking a unique V-gene family. In a later analysis, 500 to 650 highly shared, low-generation-probability nucleotide sequences were removed to address suspected cross-contamination and a sequencing artifact. In a later analysis, a clonal expansion index was calculated for each public chain from normalized within-repertoire ranks of inferred template counts. In a later analysis, generation probabilities were computed with a VDJ recombination model fitted to out-of-frame rearrangements, and the resulting probabilities were checked against IGoR. A later analysis scored TCR-TCR, TCR-HLA and TCR-CMV co-occurrence with hypergeometric tests, applying a repertoire-size bias correction to TCR pairs. To estimate false discovery rates, a later analysis permuted the HLA or CMV assignments 20 times. In a later analysis, co-occurring TCRs were grouped with DBSCAN, and TCRdist sequence similarity was added when clustering was performed within HLA-allele-positive subsets. Repertoires with fewer than 30,000 or more than 120,000 public chains, plus five repertoires with anomalous nucleotide sharing, were excluded from co-occurrence clustering. TCRdb took over this immuneACCESS table, retaining in-frame rearrangements with V and J assigned. Such tables are incomplete; in checked studies, under half of the missing clones stem from an unresolved V gene, and the remainder is unexplained. The V and J calls and clone size are taken from that table; D and trimming were inferred from the DNA. The sample has 65,000 to 90,000 clones on record, 70% to 75% of them singletons. The ten largest clones capture around 4.2% of the sample.

Sequencing used PBMCs. This TCR was sampled from a man between 60 and 70 years old in good health and CMV-seronegative.

The nucleotide sequence is TGTGCCAGCAGGTCGGGGGGGATTGATACGCAGTATTTT. The resulting protein is CASRSGGIDTQYF. The chain couples TRBV25-1 to TRBJ2-3; the junction holds 8 bases that match TRBD2. Here V drops 6 bases and J drops 6 bases, and the junction holds 5 bases not matched to any gene. There are 13 amino acids in the CDR3, from cysteine to phenylalanine inclusive. Only the CDR3 portion is preserved as DNA: 39 bases, with reading frame beginning at the first base. The germline V gene encodes CDR1 MGHDK and CDR2 SYGVNS. The CDR3, completed at both ends by the reference TRBV25-1 and TRBJ2-3 genes, gives the full variable domain EADIYQTPRYLVIGTGKKITLECSQTMGHDKMYWYQQDPGMELHLIHYSYGVNSTEKGDLSSESTVSRIRTEHFPLTLESARPSHTSQYLCASRSGGIDTQYFGPGTRLTVL.